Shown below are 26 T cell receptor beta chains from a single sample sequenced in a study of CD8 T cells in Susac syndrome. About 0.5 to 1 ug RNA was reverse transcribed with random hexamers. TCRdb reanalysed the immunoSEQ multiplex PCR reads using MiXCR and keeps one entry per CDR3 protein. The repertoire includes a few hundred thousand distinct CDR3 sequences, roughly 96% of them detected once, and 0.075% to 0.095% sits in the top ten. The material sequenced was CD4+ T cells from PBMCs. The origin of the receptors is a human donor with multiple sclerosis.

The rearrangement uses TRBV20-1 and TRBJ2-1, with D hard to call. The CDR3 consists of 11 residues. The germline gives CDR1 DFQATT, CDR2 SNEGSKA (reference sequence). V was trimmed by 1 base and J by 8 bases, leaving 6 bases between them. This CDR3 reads CSARVLYEQFF. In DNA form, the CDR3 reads TGCAGTGCTAGAGTTCTATATGAGCAGTTCTTC.

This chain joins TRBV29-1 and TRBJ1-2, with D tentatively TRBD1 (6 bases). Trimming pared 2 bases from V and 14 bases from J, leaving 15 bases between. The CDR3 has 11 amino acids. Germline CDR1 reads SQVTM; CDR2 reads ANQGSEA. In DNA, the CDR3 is TGCAGCGTTGAAATGCCCCAGGGGTTTACCTTC. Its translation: CSVEMPQGFTF.

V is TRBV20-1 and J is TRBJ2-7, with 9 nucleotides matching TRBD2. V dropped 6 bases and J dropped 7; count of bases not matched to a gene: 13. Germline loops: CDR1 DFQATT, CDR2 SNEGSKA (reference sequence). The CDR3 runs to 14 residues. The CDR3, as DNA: TGCAGTGCAGCCCCGGCGGGAGGGCCGGGAGAGCAGTACTTC. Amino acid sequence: CSAAPAGGPGEQYF.

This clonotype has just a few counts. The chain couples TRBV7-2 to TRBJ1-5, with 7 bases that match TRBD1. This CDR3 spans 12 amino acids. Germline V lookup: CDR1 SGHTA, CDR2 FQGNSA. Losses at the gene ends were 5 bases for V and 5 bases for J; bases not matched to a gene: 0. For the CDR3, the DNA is TGTGCCAGCAGCCAGGGGGATCAGCCCCAGCATTTT. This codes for CASSQGDQPQHF.

CDR3 sequence reads: CSVFISGSSYNEQFF. For the CDR3, the DNA is TGCAGCGTTTTCATTAGCGGTAGCTCCTACAATGAGCAGTTCTTC. The chain couples TRBV29-1 to TRBJ2-1; weak D call: TRBD2 (6 bases). In germline, CDR1 is SQVTM, CDR2 ANQGSEA. This CDR3 is 15 amino acids long. V shed 5 bases and J shed 0 bases, with 14 bases lying between them.

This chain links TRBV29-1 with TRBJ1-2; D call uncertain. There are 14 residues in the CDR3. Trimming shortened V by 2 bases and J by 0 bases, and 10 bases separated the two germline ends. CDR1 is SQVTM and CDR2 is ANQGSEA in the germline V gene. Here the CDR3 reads CSVERPEANYGYTF. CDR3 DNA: TGCAGCGTTGAACGTCCAGAAGCTAACTATGGCTACACCTTC.

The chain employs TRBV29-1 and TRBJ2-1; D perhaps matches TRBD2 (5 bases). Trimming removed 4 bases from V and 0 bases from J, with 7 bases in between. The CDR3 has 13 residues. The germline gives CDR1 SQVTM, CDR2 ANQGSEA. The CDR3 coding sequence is TGCAGCGTTGTTGGGAGCTCCTACAATGAGCAGTTCTTC. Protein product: CSVVGSSYNEQFF.

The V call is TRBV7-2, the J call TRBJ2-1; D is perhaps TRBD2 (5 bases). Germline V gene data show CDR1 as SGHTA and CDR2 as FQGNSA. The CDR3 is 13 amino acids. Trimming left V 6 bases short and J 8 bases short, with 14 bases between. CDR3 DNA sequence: TGTGCCAGCAGTCCCACTAGGAGCCATGAGCAGTTCTTC. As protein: CASSPTRSHEQFF.

CDR3 in amino acids: CASSLGQGSDSGANVLTF. CDR3 DNA sequence: TGTGCCAGCAGCCTAGGACAGGGGAGCGACTCTGGGGCCAACGTCCTGACTTTC. This chain uses TRBV7-9 with TRBJ2-6; 9 bases are a match to TRBD1. Germline CDR1 SEHNR, CDR2 FQNEAQ (reference sequence). The trim removed 5 bases at V and 0 bases at J, leaving 8 bases unmatched. CDR3 length: 18 residues. Based on the CDR3 plus reference TRBV7-9 and TRBJ2-6, the full variable domain is DTGVSQNPRHKITKRGQNVTFRCDPISEHNRLYWYRQTLGQGPEFLTYFQNEAQLEKSRLLSDRFSAERPKGSFSTLEIQRTEQGDSAMYLCASSLGQGSDSGANVLTFGAGSRLTVL.

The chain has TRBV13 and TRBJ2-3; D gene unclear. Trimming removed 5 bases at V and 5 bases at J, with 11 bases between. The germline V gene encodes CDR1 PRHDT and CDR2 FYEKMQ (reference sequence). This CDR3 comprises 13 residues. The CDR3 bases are TGTGCCAGCAGCCCCTTACGAGGAGATACGCAGTATTTT. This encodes CASSPLRGDTQYF.

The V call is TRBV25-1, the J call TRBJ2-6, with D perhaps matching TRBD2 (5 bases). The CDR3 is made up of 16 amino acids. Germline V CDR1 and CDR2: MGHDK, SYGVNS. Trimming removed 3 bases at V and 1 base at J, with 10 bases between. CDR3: CASSDKRGSGANVLTF. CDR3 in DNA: TGTGCCAGCAGTGATAAACGGGGTTCTGGGGCCAACGTCCTGACTTTC. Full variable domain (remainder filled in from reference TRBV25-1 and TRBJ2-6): EADIYQTPRYLVIGTGKKITLECSQTMGHDKMYWYQQDPGMELHLIHYSYGVNSTEKGDLSSESTVSRIRTEHFPLTLESARPSHTSQYLCASSDKRGSGANVLTFGAGSRLTVL.

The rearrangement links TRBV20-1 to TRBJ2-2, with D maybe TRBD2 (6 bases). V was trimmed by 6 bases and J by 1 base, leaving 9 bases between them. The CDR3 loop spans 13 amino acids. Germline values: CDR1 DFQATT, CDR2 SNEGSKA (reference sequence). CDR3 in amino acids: CSASGENTGELFF. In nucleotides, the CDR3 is TGCAGTGCATCGGGGGAGAACACCGGGGAGCTGTTTTTT.

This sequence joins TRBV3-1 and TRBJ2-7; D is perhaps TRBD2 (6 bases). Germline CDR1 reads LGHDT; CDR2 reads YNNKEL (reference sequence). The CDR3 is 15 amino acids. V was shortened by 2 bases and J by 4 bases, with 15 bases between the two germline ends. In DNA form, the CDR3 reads TGTGCCAGCAGCCAAACTAGCTCCCATTCGTACGAGCAGTACTTC. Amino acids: CASSQTSSHSYEQYF.

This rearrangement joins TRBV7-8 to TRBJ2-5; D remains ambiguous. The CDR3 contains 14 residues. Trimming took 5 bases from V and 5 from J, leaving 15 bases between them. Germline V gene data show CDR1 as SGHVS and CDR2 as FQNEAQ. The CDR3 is CASSILRRRETQYF. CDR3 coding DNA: TGTGCCAGCAGCATCCTTCGCAGGCGGGAGACCCAGTACTTC.

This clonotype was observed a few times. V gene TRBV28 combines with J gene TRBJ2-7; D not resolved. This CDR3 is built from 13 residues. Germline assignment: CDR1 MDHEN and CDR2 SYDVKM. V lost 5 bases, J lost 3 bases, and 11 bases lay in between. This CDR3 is CASSPPVSYEQYF. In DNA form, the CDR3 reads TGTGCCAGCAGTCCCCCGGTTAGCTACGAGCAGTACTTC.

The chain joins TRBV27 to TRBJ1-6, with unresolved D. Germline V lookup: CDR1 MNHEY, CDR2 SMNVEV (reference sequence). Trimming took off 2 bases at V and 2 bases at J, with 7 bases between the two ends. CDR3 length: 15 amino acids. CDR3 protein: CASSLAAAYNSPLHF. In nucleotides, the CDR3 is TGTGCCAGCAGTTTAGCGGCAGCCTATAATTCACCCCTCCACTTT.

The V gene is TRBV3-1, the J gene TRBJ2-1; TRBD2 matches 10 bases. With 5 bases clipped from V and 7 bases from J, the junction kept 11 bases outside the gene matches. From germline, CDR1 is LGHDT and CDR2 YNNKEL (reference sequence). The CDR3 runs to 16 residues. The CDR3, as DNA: TGTGCCAGCAGCTTAATCGACCTAGCGGGAGATAATGAGCAGTTCTTC. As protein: CASSLIDLAGDNEQFF.

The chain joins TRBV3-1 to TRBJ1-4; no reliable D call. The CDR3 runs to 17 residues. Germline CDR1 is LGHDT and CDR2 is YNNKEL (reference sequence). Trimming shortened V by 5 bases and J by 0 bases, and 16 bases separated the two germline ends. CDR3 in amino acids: CASSATWSIATNEKLFF. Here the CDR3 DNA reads TGTGCCAGCAGCGCAACGTGGTCGATCGCAACTAATGAAAAACTGTTTTTT.

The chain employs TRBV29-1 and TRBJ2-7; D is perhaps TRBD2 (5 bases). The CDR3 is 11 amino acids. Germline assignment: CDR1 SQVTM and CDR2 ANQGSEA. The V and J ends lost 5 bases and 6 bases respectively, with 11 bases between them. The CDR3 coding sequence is TGCAGCGTTAAACCCCGGGGCGAGCAGTACTTC. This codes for CSVKPRGEQYF.

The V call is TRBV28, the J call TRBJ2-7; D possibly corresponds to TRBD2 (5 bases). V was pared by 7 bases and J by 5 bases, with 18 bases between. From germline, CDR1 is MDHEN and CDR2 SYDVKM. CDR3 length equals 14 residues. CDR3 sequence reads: CASTPLWRVDEQYF. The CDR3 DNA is TGTGCCAGCACCCCTCTGTGGCGGGTTGACGAGCAGTACTTC.

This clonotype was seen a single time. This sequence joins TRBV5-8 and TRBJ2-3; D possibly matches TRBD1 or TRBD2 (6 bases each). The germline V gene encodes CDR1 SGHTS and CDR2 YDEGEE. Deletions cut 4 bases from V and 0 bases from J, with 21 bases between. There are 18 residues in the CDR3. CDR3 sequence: CASSTHRLRGTSTDTQYF. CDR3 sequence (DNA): TGTGCCAGCAGCACGCACCGTCTGAGGGGGACTAGCACAGATACGCAGTATTTT.

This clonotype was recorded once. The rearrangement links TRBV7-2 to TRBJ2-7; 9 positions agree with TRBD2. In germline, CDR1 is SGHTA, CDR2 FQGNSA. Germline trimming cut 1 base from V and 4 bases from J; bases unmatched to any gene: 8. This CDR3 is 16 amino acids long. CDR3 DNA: TGTGCCAGCAGCTTAGGGGCGTCTAGCGGGGCTTACGAGCAGTACTTC. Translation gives CASSLGASSGAYEQYF.

CDR3 residues: CASSLVQGLSYEQYF. The CDR3 DNA follows: TGTGCCAGCAGTTTAGTCCAGGGCCTCTCCTACGAGCAGTACTTC. V gene TRBV28 combines with J gene TRBJ2-7; D possibly corresponds to TRBD1 (5 bases). Looked up from germline, CDR1 is MDHEN and CDR2 is SYDVKM. V was clipped by 2 bases and J by 0 bases, with 11 bases between them. The CDR3 is 15 residues long.

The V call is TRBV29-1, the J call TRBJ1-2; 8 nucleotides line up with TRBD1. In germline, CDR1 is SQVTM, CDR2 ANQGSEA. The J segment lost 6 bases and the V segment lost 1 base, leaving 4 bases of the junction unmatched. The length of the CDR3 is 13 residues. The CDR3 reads CSVEARTGNGYTF. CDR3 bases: TGCAGCGTTGAAGCAAGGACAGGGAATGGCTACACCTTC.

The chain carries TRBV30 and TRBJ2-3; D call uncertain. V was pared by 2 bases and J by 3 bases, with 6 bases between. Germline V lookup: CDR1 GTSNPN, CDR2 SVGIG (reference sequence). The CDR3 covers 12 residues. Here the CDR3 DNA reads TGTGCCTGGAGTCCCACTACAGATACGCAGTATTTT. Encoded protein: CAWSPTTDTQYF.

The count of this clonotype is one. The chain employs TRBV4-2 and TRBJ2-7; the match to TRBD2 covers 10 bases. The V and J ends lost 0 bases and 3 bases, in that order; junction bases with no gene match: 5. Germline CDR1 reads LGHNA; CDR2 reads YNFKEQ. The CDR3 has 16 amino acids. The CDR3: CASSQDSASGSYEQYF. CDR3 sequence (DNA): TGTGCCAGCAGCCAAGATTCGGCTAGCGGGAGCTACGAGCAGTACTTC.